This T cell receptor (beta chain) emerged from a study of persistence of HIV-infected CD4 T cells. Stimulation used around 9.1 ug/mL lysate from CMV-infected fibroblasts. CD40L/CD69 double-negative CD45RO-high memory CD4+ T cells were collected. With respect to this clone: No antigen is known for it.

The germline V gene encodes CDR1 MDHEN and CDR2 SYDVKM. Trimming shortened V by 2 bases and J by 6 bases, and 2 bases separated the two germline ends. There are 11 residues in the CDR3. Sequencing used immunoSEQ version 4 in survey mode. Profiling relied on immunoSEQ multiplex PCR, and the TCRdb table lists in-frame clones only, not all of them. The sample records about 28,000 clones, roughly 82% being singletons. The TCR was taken from an adult man with HIV who was CMV-seropositive. The chain has TRBV28 and TRBJ1-5; no clear D. Here the sequenced sample was CD4+ T cells sorted from PBMCs after roughly 17-hour stimulation, taken from a patient who received antiretroviral therapy. DNA for the CDR3: TGTGCCAGCAGTTTACGTCAGCCCCAGCATTTT. Its translation is CASSLRQPQHF. Looking up the rest from reference TRBV28 and TRBJ1-5 gives the full variable domain: DVKVTQSSRYLVKRTGEKVFLECVQDMDHENMFWYRQDPGLGLRLIYFSYDVKMKEKGDIPEGYSVSREKKERFSLILESASTNQTSMYLCASSLRQPQHFGDGTRLSIL.